This T cell receptor (beta chain) was captured by sequencing in a study of CXCR3-negative and CXCR3-positive naive CD8 T cells. The method, 5' RACE with UMI labels, was used to prepare the TRB cDNA libraries. TCRdb reworked the 5' RACE reads into one entry per CDR3 protein, no DNA. The listing records about 40,000 distinct CDR3 sequences. CDR1 MRHNA and CDR2 SNTAGT come from the germline V gene. The CDR3 contains 15 residues. The chain couples TRBV6-4 to TRBJ2-1; TCRdb returns TRBD1, unconfirmable since there is no DNA. This clonotype was sampled from a human donor in good health. Some clones in this sample may be carry-over from other donors' samples. The material sequenced was naive CXCR3- CD8+ T cells from blood. The subset denotes: CD45RO-CCR7+CD27+CD95- naive CD8+ T cells lacking CXCR3 (TNR3-). CDR3: CASSAEQGEYAEQFF.